This T cell receptor beta chain was captured in a study of blood T cell repertoires in COVID-19 (dated by TCRdb to 2020 to 2021). About the investigation overall: The collaborator samples originated in the United States, Italy and Spain and spanned the acute and convalescent phases of COVID-19. The repertoires were released in a freely available public database meant as a resource for research on the immune response to SARS-CoV-2. The material from the prospective study consisted of cDNA or gDNA derived from T cells, B-cell-depleted T cells, or PBMCs. Samples were obtained from the ongoing ImmuneRACE study (first 160 participants) and from about 1,300 subjects provided by 6 global collaborators. The sample metadata nearly always contained a de-identified subject ID, COVID-19 status, age in years and sex. Subjects who had been exposed to COVID-19, were actively infected with it, or had recovered from it provided the deeply sampled blood TCRbeta repertoires that made up the dataset. HLA class I and class II types, where available, came from metadata supplied by the sample provider rather than from assay-based typing.

Overall study outcomes, separate from this receptor: How much clinical and demographic metadata was included differed by source and by participant, and the metadata was provided uncurated.

The immunoSEQ Assay, a bias-controlled multiplex PCR, was used to amplify TCRbeta CDR3 regions from genomic DNA. In the authors' own workflow: Nucleated cell counts per sample were estimated from amplification of reference gene primers within the assay. Sequence reads were collapsed and filtered to measure the absolute abundance of every unique TCRbeta CDR3 rearrangement. For each sample, productive Simpson clonality was calculated by taking the square root of Simpson's diversity index across productive rearrangements. The table comes from immuneACCESS by way of TCRdb, which keeps in-frame sequences with V and J called. Part of the clones is missing from these tables; in studies checked, under half for an unresolved V gene and the rest for unknown reasons. V and J calls and clone size are given by that table; D and trimming were obtained from the DNA. In this sample the table shows roughly 220,000 clones, 86% of which occur a single time. The ten largest make up around 9.6% of the sample.

The germline V gene specifies SGHRS as CDR1 and YFSETQ as CDR2. Inclusive of the bounding cysteine and phenylalanine, the CDR3 is 15 residues long. Only CDR3 DNA remains: 45 bases, in frame from the first base. V sheds 4 bases and J sheds 5 bases, leaving 15 bases between their ends. One collaborating source in Seattle enrolled patients while the patients were actively infected and followed the patients over time throughout the course of disease. Whole blood was collected in K2EDTA tubes by collaborating institutions according to the institutions' own protocols. For TCRbeta analysis, collaborator samples were shipped as frozen whole blood, as isolated PBMCs, or as DNA extracted from either sample type. Of note for this clone: What antigen it recognizes has not been identified. Base qualities were left out, and no much larger clone turns up one base away.

The sequenced material came from peripheral blood. The sequence is built from TRBV5-1 and TRBJ1-4, with no D gene named confidently. The sequence derives from a woman in her forties or fifties with COVID-19, enrolled during active disease. The CDR3 corresponds to CASSGGLLGNEKLFF. In nucleotides, the sequence is TGCGCCAGCAGCGGCGGACTTTTGGGGAATGAAAAACTGTTTTTT.